This T cell receptor beta chain was recovered during a study of a mutant IDH1 vaccine in newly diagnosed glioma. The wider study: Patients' prior therapy spanned radiotherapy, temozolomide, or both; most underwent both. V12 corresponded to week 35 and V13 to week 47.

Comment on this clone: No antigen is known for it.

Documented time point: week 47, end of study. The investigators gave 300 ug of mutant IDH1 20-mer peptide in each vaccine dose, together with topical imiquimod. Measured with immunoSEQ multiplex PCR; TCRdb has only the in-frame clones, and not every one. Found here are some 56,000 clones, less than 80% of them singletons; the top ten hold 5.3%. V lost 1 base, J lost 5 bases, and 11 bases lay in between. Per germline, CDR1 MGHRA and CDR2 YSYEKL. The CDR3 loop spans 14 amino acids. Study-wide results and caveats: Vaccination elicited immune responses in roughly 93% of patients. Whatever changes occurred in top peripheral T cell clonotypes seemed unrelated to pseudoprogression.

The sequenced sample was PBMCs, obtained from a glioma patient whose treatment included an IDH1 peptide vaccine. The chain links TRBV4-1 to TRBJ1-1; D ambiguous. The origin of this receptor is a man in his forties or fifties with glioma. CDR3 sequence (DNA): TGCGCCAGCAGCCAAGCCAACATCGGGACTGAAGCTTTCTTT. It translates to CASSQANIGTEAFF.